This TCR beta chain was sequenced in a study of T cell repertoires in cytomegalovirus infection (dated by TCRdb to the late 2010s). Broadly, across the study: Alongside well-studied HLA-B-restricted epitopes, the peptide stimulations were aimed at recently identified HLA-C-restricted CMV epitopes, whose presentation resists viral immunomodulation. The HLA type of each donor mattered for the analysis, because public TCR beta signatures pointed to carriage of CMV infection along with the matching HLA type. The research as a whole found: The ex vivo response was dominated by HLA-C-restricted CMV-specific TCR beta clonotypes, and the single most frequent clonotype in two of eight donors was supplied by these HLA-C-restricted clonotypes. Carriers of CMV infection plus the relevant HLA type were discriminated by the cumulative frequency of public TCR beta family members in the study cohort and in an independent approximately 360-donor cohort.

A word on this clonotype: The antigen this receptor binds is unknown. Base quality data are lacking; no much larger clone is found one base away.

V is reduced by 1 base and J by 5 bases, leaving a spacing of 18 bases between them. The CDR3 contains 17 residues, cysteine and phenylalanine counted. CDR3 DNA only is kept here, 51 bases in frame from base 1. The germline V gene provides CDR1 MNHNS and CDR2 SASEGT. Explained via the paper, the treatment or condition label denotes: in vitro stimulation with specific CMV peptide epitopes to enrich CMV-specific T cells. Sequencer: Illumina HiSeq 1500. TCRdb reanalyzed the raw reads on its own, using fastp at Q25 for trimming and MiXCR for clone calling, and kept in-frame beta chains. Rows merge per CDR3 protein into single entries with the most common DNA and genes. The sample yields roughly 80,000 distinct CDR3 sequences; around 40% were counted once. The top ten clones comprise 85% to 95% of the sample.

Specimen: CD8+ T cells from cultured PBMCs, collected from culture after CMV antigen stimulation. The sequence is built from TRBV6-1 and TRBJ1-5, with the D gene call left open. The sequence derives from a human donor in good health (CMV status not recorded). Some clones in this sample may be carry-over from other donors' samples. The CDR3 here reads CASSEDPEYGTHQPQHF. Here is the DNA: TGTGCCAGCAGTGAAGATCCCGAATACGGAACCCATCAGCCCCAGCATTTT.